The entry that follows covers one T cell receptor beta chain sequence. Deletions cut 4 bases from V and 3 bases from J, with 15 bases between. CDR1 MNHEY and CDR2 SMNVEV come from the germline V gene (reference sequence). CDR3 size: 15 residues. The sample is drawn from a study of blood T cell repertoires in COVID-19. Study details: In each case, the material was cDNA or gDNA derived from T cells, B-cell-depleted T cells, or PBMCs.

In the original analysis: Reference gene primer amplification gave estimated nucleated cell counts. Produced via immunoSEQ multiplex PCR; TCRdb's table is partial and in-frame only. V and J calls and clone size are as listed in that table; D and trimming were resolved from the DNA. The table has 150,000 to 200,000 clones, roughly four fifths seen once; the top ten hold about 11%. While infection was still active, Seattle patients were enrolled and then followed longitudinally. The V call is TRBV27, the J call TRBJ1-1, with a possible D match to TRBD1 (5 bases). The material sequenced was peripheral blood. This sequence was found in a woman aged 40-49 years with COVID-19, enrolled during active disease. The CDR3 loop reads CASSSHSRVYTEAFF. The CDR3 DNA is TGTGCCAGCAGTTCCCACAGCAGGGTCTACACTGAAGCTTTCTTT.